This T cell receptor (beta chain) was sequenced during a study of identical twins. The CDR3 runs to 14 residues. Per germline, CDR1 SGHRS and CDR2 YFSETQ. The V end lost 5 bases, the J end lost 1 base, and 11 bases lay between the germline ends. On this clonotype: Its specificity is not known.

Template switching added a universal primer site, and cDNA bore unique molecular identifiers. One entry per CDR3 protein results from TCRdb running MiXCR on the 5' RACE reads. The sample yields around 500,000 distinct CDR3 sequences, approximately 15% seen once. Study-wide results and limits: Excess sharing between twins was weaker in beta out-of-frame sequences. The more abundant beta clonotypes in cord blood had fewer insertions, and memory repertoires did not show this. Modelling underestimated the level of out-of-frame TCR alpha sharing observed in monozygotic twins.

The data were also submitted as part of a second study, on yellow fever vaccine responses in identical twins.

The V gene is TRBV5-1, the J gene TRBJ2-3; D is undetermined. This clonotype was obtained from a woman under 30 in good health. Sample: CD4+ T cells sorted from blood. In DNA, the CDR3 is TGCGCCAGCAGGCTAACTGGCGGCACAGATACGCAGTATTTT. Its translation is CASRLTGGTDTQYF.